The text below deals with one T cell receptor beta chain. As yet, its antigen is unknown. The data were obtained in a study of response to subunit inactivated influenza vaccine. Germline V gene lookup returns CDR1 LGHDT and CDR2 YNNKEL (reference sequence). This CDR3 comprises 14 residues. Trimming pared 3 bases from V and 4 bases from J, leaving 12 bases between. Points from the study as a whole: T cells newly recruited by each seasonal influenza vaccination are few, the authors suggested.

TCRdb analysed the RT-PCR reads with MiXCR anew, one entry per CDR3 protein. The sample has about 570,000 distinct CDR3 sequences, 11% seen once. Another study also made use of these data, one on T cells expressing NK-cell markers. From that second work: UMIs accompanied the 5'RACE template switching by which TCR beta cDNA was made. It was sorted CD3+CD56-NKG2C+, CD3+CD56+NKG2C- and CD3+CD56+NKG2C+ T cells that provided the TCR beta repertoires. Of eight sequenced donors, seven were HCMV-seropositive and one HCMV-seronegative.

This chain connects TRBV3-1 to TRBJ1-1; weak D call: TRBD1 (6 bases). This receptor was identified in a man over 45 who received an inactivated influenza vaccine. The sample was PBMCs from blood, taken on the day of vaccination. The CDR3 loop reads CASSHHRVGTEAFF. The CDR3, as DNA: TGTGCCAGCAGCCACCACAGGGTGGGCACTGAAGCTTTCTTT.